The 24 T cell receptor beta chains below were found in one sample sequenced in a study of T-cell memory formation after mild COVID-19. TCRdb recomputed calls from the 5' RACE reads with MiXCR, one row per CDR3 protein. The sample includes hundreds of thousands of distinct CDR3 sequences, about 20% of them seen just once. Sequenced sample: PBMCs or a T cell subset sorted from them (not recorded which). The receptors here all came from an adult woman who had mild COVID-19 (a few samples of this study predate the infection). Cell type and time point are not known.

This clonotype turned up a few times. This chain joins TRBV7-9 and TRBJ2-5; 11 bases are shared with TRBD2. The CDR3 contains 18 residues. Per germline, CDR1 SEHNR and CDR2 FQNEAQ (reference sequence). Germline trimming cut 5 bases from V and 5 bases from J; bases unmatched to any gene: 16. The CDR3: CASSPPGATSGIVETQYF. The CDR3 coding sequence is TGTGCCAGCAGCCCCCCCGGTGCGACTAGCGGGATTGTGGAGACCCAGTACTTC.

CDR3 residues: CSVSPPSGSYEQYF. The CDR3 DNA follows: TGCAGCGTTTCGCCCCCATCGGGCTCCTACGAGCAGTACTTC. The V call is TRBV29-1, the J call TRBJ2-7; no clear D. Germline lookup yields CDR1 SQVTM and CDR2 ANQGSEA. V was shortened by 5 bases and J by 0 bases, with 14 bases between the two germline ends. The CDR3 sequence is 14 residues long.

The rearrangement joins TRBV29-1 to TRBJ2-7; 11 nucleotides match TRBD1. The V gene end was trimmed by 4 bases and the J gene end by 0 bases; junction bases not matched to a gene: 5. The germline V gene encodes CDR1 SQVTM and CDR2 ANQGSEA. The CDR3 has 15 residues. The CDR3 DNA follows: TGCAGCGTTGCTAGGACAGGGGGCCTCTCCTACGAGCAGTACTTC. It specifies CSVARTGGLSYEQYF.

In its sample, this clonotype was seen many times. A junction end diverges from the germline sequence, so it may reflect a read error. The chain employs TRBV7-7 and TRBJ2-1, with 11 bases that match TRBD2. The CDR3 has 14 residues. Germline loops: CDR1 SSHAT, CDR2 FNYEAQ (reference sequence). The CDR3, as DNA: TGTGCTAGCAGCCCCGGGCTAGCGGGAGGCGAGCAGTTCTTC. This codes for CASSPGLAGGEQFF.

This clonotype was seen a few times. The chain joins TRBV18 to TRBJ2-1; 13 bases match TRBD2. This CDR3 has 17 amino acids. Germline CDR1 is KGHSH and CDR2 is LQKENI. The V and J ends lost 3 bases and 5 bases, in that order; junction bases with no gene match: 7. Here the CDR3 reads CASSPPTSGRKDNEQFF. Here the CDR3 DNA reads TGTGCCAGCTCACCCCCGACTAGCGGGAGGAAAGACAATGAGCAGTTCTTC.

The V and J genes are TRBV29-1 and TRBJ2-7; D unclear. This CDR3 spans 13 amino acids. Germline values: CDR1 SQVTM, CDR2 ANQGSEA. Deletions cut 4 bases from V and 0 bases from J, with 10 bases between. CDR3: CSVVSQSSYEQYF. The CDR3 region has the DNA TGCAGCGTTGTGAGTCAGAGCTCCTACGAGCAGTACTTC.

In its sample, this clonotype was seen a few times. This sequence joins TRBV10-3 and TRBJ2-7; D unclear. V lost 5 bases, J lost 2 bases, and 10 bases lay in between. Germline values: CDR1 ENHRY, CDR2 SYGVKD. The CDR3 is made up of 13 amino acids. The CDR3 DNA reads TGTGCCATCAGTAGCGCCGAGACCTACGAGCAGTACTTC. It is translated as CAISSAETYEQYF.

In its sample, this clonotype was seen a few times. The chain uses TRBV27 and TRBJ1-6; 7 nucleotides agree with TRBD1. The J segment lost 10 bases and the V segment lost 6 bases, leaving 9 bases of the junction unmatched. Germline V gene data show CDR1 as MNHEY and CDR2 as SMNVEV (reference sequence). The CDR3 is 14 amino acids. CDR3 protein: CASRGQPRASPLHF. CDR3 DNA sequence: TGTGCCAGCAGGGGACAGCCGAGGGCCTCACCCCTCCACTTT.

This clonotype turned up a few times. J is TRBJ2-7 and V is TRBV12-3 or TRBV12-4; D is tentatively TRBD1 or TRBD2 (5 bases each). This CDR3 is built from 14 residues. Trimming shortened V by 0 bases and J by 4 bases, and 10 bases separated the two germline ends. The chain's CDR3 is CASSLAGAEYEQYF. The CDR3 nucleotides are TGTGCCAGCAGTTTAGCCGGGGCCGAATACGAGCAGTACTTC.

This clonotype has a count of ten or more. V gene TRBV27 combines with J gene TRBJ1-6; 7 bases are a match to TRBD1. CDR1 and CDR2 from the germline V gene are MNHEY and SMNVEV (reference sequence). Germline trimming cut 0 bases from V and 9 bases from J; bases unmatched to any gene: 5. The CDR3 is 15 residues long. The CDR3 is CASSLSLGGSSPLHF. Written as DNA, the CDR3 is TGTGCCAGCAGTTTATCGTTAGGGGGCAGTTCACCCCTCCACTTT.

This clonotype was picked up a small number of times. The rearrangement joins TRBV7-9 to TRBJ2-7, with 15 positions matching TRBD2. The J segment lost 6 bases and the V segment lost 7 bases, leaving 7 bases of the junction unmatched. The CDR3 is 15 amino acids. Germline-derived CDR1 and CDR2 are SEHNR and FQNEAQ (reference sequence). The CDR3 DNA is TGTGCCAGCACCCTGGGACTAGCGGGAGGTGGCGAGCAGTACTTC. Protein: CASTLGLAGGGEQYF.

The V and J genes are TRBV5-1 and TRBJ1-2, with D possibly TRBD1 on 6 matching bases. Germline-derived CDR1 and CDR2 are SGHRS and YFSETQ. This CDR3 contains 12 residues. V was shortened by 5 bases and J by 4 bases, with 9 bases between the two germline ends. The CDR3 coding sequence is TGCGCCAGCAGGAAGGGGGGCTATGGCTACACCTTC. It translates to CASRKGGYGYTF.

This clonotype has only one observation. The V gene is TRBV4-1, the J gene TRBJ1-4; 7 positions match TRBD1. V was pared by 2 bases and J by 4 bases, with 4 bases of the junction left unmatched. There are 15 residues in the CDR3. The germline V gene has CDR1 MGHRA and CDR2 YSYEKL. CDR3 amino acids: CASSQMGQFNEKLFF. The CDR3 nucleotides are TGCGCCAGCAGCCAAATGGGACAGTTTAATGAAAAACTGTTTTTT.

V is TRBV4-2 and J is TRBJ2-3; TRBD1 agrees at 12 bases. The V and J ends lost 4 bases and 4 bases, in that order; junction bases with no gene match: 9. There are 17 residues in the CDR3. Per germline, CDR1 LGHNA and CDR2 YNFKEQ. The CDR3 region has the DNA TGTGCCAGCAGCCGTTGGGACAGGGGGCAATTGGCAGATACGCAGTATTTT. Amino acids: CASSRWDRGQLADTQYF.

As regards this clonotype: One end of the junction does not line up with germline, which may come from a read error. The rearrangement links TRBV12-3 or TRBV12-4 to TRBJ1-6; no firm D call. The CDR3 totals 12 residues. The CDR3 DNA sequence: TGTGCCAGCAGCCAACTTCGGGGAGCCGTAACCTTT. Translation gives CASSQLRGAVTF.

The chain couples TRBV20-1 to TRBJ1-2; D gene uncertain. V was pared by 2 bases and J by 4 bases, with 8 bases between. Germline V gives CDR1 DFQATT, CDR2 SNEGSKA (reference sequence). The CDR3 is 12 amino acids. DNA of the CDR3: TGCAGTGCTAGACCTGGCGCCTATGGCTACACCTTC. Translation gives CSARPGAYGYTF.

The rearrangement uses TRBV4-1 and TRBJ2-2, with 7 bases matching TRBD2. The CDR3 spans 17 residues. Germline V CDR1 and CDR2: MGHRA, YSYEKL. V dropped 6 bases and J dropped 2; count of bases not matched to a gene: 12. This CDR3 is CASSSKSSGVNTGELFF. CDR3 nucleotides: TGCGCCAGCAGTTCCAAGTCGAGCGGGGTCAACACCGGGGAGCTGTTTTTT.

The rearrangement uses TRBV12-3 or TRBV12-4 and TRBJ1-2; D possibly corresponds to TRBD1 (5 bases). The CDR3 sequence is 13 residues long. Trimming stripped 5 bases from V and 6 bases from J, with 13 bases between. CDR3 sequence reads: CASSPGTQHGYTF. For the CDR3, the DNA is TGTGCCAGCAGTCCAGGGACCCAACATGGCTACACCTTC.

This clonotype came up a few times. The chain recombines TRBV29-1 with TRBJ2-5, with D tentatively TRBD1 (6 bases). The CDR3 runs to 13 residues. V was pared by 1 base and J by 5 bases, with 11 bases between. CDR1 SQVTM and CDR2 ANQGSEA come from the germline V gene. The CDR3 DNA follows: TGCAGCGTTGAAGGTTGGGGGCCGGAGACCCAGTACTTC. Residues: CSVEGWGPETQYF.

This sequence joins TRBV6-6 and TRBJ1-6; maybe TRBD1 (5 bases). V was shortened by 4 bases and J by 9 bases, with 16 bases between the two germline ends. This CDR3 has 15 residues. Germline V gene data show CDR1 as MNHNY and CDR2 as SVGAGI (reference sequence). This chain's CDR3 is CASSSTGPGGSPLHF. The CDR3 DNA reads TGTGCCAGCAGTTCCACAGGTCCCGGGGGTTCACCCCTCCACTTT.

This rearrangement joins TRBV7-2 to TRBJ2-1; D is perhaps TRBD2 (5 bases). The V end lost 4 bases, the J end lost 6 bases, and 10 bases lay between the germline ends. From germline, CDR1 is SGHTA and CDR2 FQGNSA. The CDR3 sequence is 13 residues long. CDR3 residues: CASSSARANEQFF. The CDR3, as DNA: TGTGCCAGCAGCTCAGCGAGGGCCAATGAGCAGTTCTTC.

This sequence joins TRBV7-9 and TRBJ2-5; perhaps TRBD2 as D (5 bases). V dropped 5 bases and J dropped 5 bases, with 15 bases sitting between them. The germline CDR1 and CDR2 sequences are SEHNR and FQNEAQ (reference sequence). The CDR3 consists of 14 residues. The CDR3 DNA follows: TGTGCCAGCAGCCCCCCAAGACCGGGGGAGACCCAGTACTTC. This translates into CASSPPRPGETQYF.

The chain joins TRBV7-9 to TRBJ2-1, with 9 positions matching TRBD2. CDR3 length: 16 residues. From germline, CDR1 is SEHNR and CDR2 FQNEAQ (reference sequence). V lost 5 bases to trimming and J lost 6 bases; unmatched junction nucleotides: 11. CDR3 coding DNA: TGTGCCAGCAGCGAGTCGCAGGCTAGCGGGGCCAATGAGCAGTTCTTC. Encoded protein: CASSESQASGANEQFF.

The chain links TRBV20-1 to TRBJ2-7; 8 positions agree with TRBD2. The CDR3 runs to 14 residues. From germline, CDR1 is DFQATT and CDR2 SNEGSKA (reference sequence). With 0 bases clipped from V and 5 bases from J, the junction kept 6 bases outside the gene matches. The CDR3 bases are TGCAGTGCTAGAGATCCCAGCGGGAGTGACGAGCAGTACTTC. This encodes CSARDPSGSDEQYF.